This TCR beta chain was recovered during a study of blood T cells in healthy people across ages. Every sample had a minimum of 6.5 million PBMCs isolated. There are many counts of this clonotype. Its antigen is unknown. CDR3 length equals 15 residues. The V gene end was trimmed by 0 bases and the J gene end by 5 bases; junction bases not matched to a gene: 5. CDR1 SGHKS and CDR2 YYEKEE come from the germline V gene (reference sequence). A J-beta primer mix and a sample-barcoded 5' primer were used in a second PCR of about 7 to 12 cycles. Unique molecular identifiers of 12 random nucleotides labeled each cDNA. MiXCR, applied by TCRdb to the 5' RACE reads, yields one record per CDR3 protein. The sample lists about 320,000 distinct CDR3 sequences, around 27% occurring once. Study conclusions and caveats: Per million T cells, TCR beta diversity dropped about linearly as age rose. Reliance upon unsorted PBMCs precluded definitive naive versus antigen-experienced comparison.

The genes are TRBV5-5 and TRBJ2-5, with TRBD2 identical over 9 bases. This TCR was recovered from an older woman in good health. The sequenced material came from blood. CDR3 sequence reads: CASSLVGTSRETQYF. CDR3 in DNA: TGTGCCAGCAGCTTGGTTGGGACTAGCAGGGAGACCCAGTACTTC. Full variable domain (missing parts from reference TRBV5-5 and TRBJ2-5): DAGVTQSPTHLIKTRGQQVTLRCSPISGHKSVSWYQQVLGQGPQFIFQYYEKEERGRGNFPDRFSARQFPNYSSELNVNALLLGDSALYLCASSLVGTSRETQYFGPGTRLLVL.